These 30 T cell receptor beta chains originate from one sample sequenced in a study of T cells in women clearing cervical HPV infection. Sequencing was performed with immunoSEQ multiplex PCR; in TCRdb, only in-frame clones are kept and a portion is missing. The sample shows about 30,000 clones, and about 4.3% sits with its ten largest clones. The sequenced material came from blood buffy coat. These receptors originate from a woman aged 18-69 years with a cervical HPV16 infection that either progressed to CIN3+ or cleared (not recorded which).

The CDR3: CAGGNYHSYNEQFF. The DNA read from the CDR3 is TGTGCCGGCGGAAATTACCACTCCTACAATGAG. This chain connects TRBV5-6 to TRBJ2-1; D gene unclear. Read sequence stops 3 residues before the CDR3 end, and the germline J gene provides the missing end. This CDR3 region has 14 residues. The germline V gene encodes CDR1 SGHDT and CDR2 YYEEEE. Trimming left V 10 bases short and J 0 bases short, with 14 bases between.

With regard to this clone: Read data end 3 residues before the CDR3 end; the end is taken from the germline J gene. The chain links TRBV28 to TRBJ2-7; tentatively, D is TRBD1 (7 bases). Germline assignment: CDR1 MDHEN and CDR2 SYDVKM. This CDR3 comprises 15 residues. V was trimmed by 2 bases and J by 3 bases, leaving 14 bases between them. CDR3 loop: CASSLQGQGGYEQYF. CDR3 bases read: TGTGCCAGCAGTTTACAGGGGCAGGGGGGCTACGAG.

To note about this clone: Coverage ceases 3 residues before the CDR3 finishes, and the germline J gene fills in the end. The chain employs TRBV4-1 and TRBJ1-1; maybe TRBD1 (5 bases). Germline V gene data show CDR1 as MGHRA and CDR2 as YSYEKL. Deletions cut 0 bases from V and 0 bases from J, with 11 bases between. CDR3 size: 16 residues. The CDR3 loop reads CASSQEWTYMNTEAFF. The sequenced CDR3 bases are TGCGCCAGCAGCCAAGAATGGACATACATGAACACTGAA.

With respect to this clone: The read is 3 residues too short to cover the CDR3 end, so that end is filled in from the germline J gene. The chain employs TRBV14 and TRBJ1-1; maybe TRBD1 (5 bases). This CDR3 comprises 15 residues. The ends were cut back, 4 bases at V and 2 bases at J, with 14 bases in the middle. Germline values: CDR1 SGHDN, CDR2 FVKESK. Partial CDR3 DNA: TGTGCCAGCAGCCTCGGGACTCAACTAAACACTGAA. Translated: CASSLGTQLNTE. The entire CDR3 protein reads CASSLGTQLNTEAFF.

About this clone itself: The read finishes 3 residues shy of the CDR3 end, and the germline J gene is used to complete it. V usage is TRBV6-1 and J usage is TRBJ1-2; 7 nucleotides agree with TRBD1. The CDR3 runs 14 residues. Germline V gives CDR1 MNHNS, CDR2 SASEGT. With V trimmed by 0 bases and J by 3 bases, 1 base remained unmatched. The chain's CDR3 is CASSEADRDYGYTF. Partial CDR3 DNA: TGTGCCAGCAGTGAAGCAGACAGGGACTATGGC.

Of note for this clone: Read coverage stops 3 residues before the CDR3 terminus; the germline J gene supplies the remainder. J is TRBJ2-5 and V is TRBV6-2 or TRBV6-3; 10 bases are shared with TRBD2. Germline V gene sequence: CDR1 MNHEY, CDR2 SVGEGT. The CDR3 sequence is 14 residues long. V dropped 8 bases and J dropped 1; count of bases not matched to a gene: 4. The CDR3 bases that were read are TGTGCCAGCGTCCTAGCGGGGGTCCAAGAGACC. Translation: CASVLAGVQET. From start to end, the CDR3 is CASVLAGVQETQYF.

Of note for this clone: Coverage ceases 3 residues before the CDR3 finishes, and the germline J gene fills in the end. The gene calls are TRBV19 and TRBJ2-7, with 7 bases matching TRBD2. Looked up from germline, CDR1 is LNHDA and CDR2 is SQIVND (reference sequence). CDR3 length: 16 residues. The J segment lost 0 bases and the V segment lost 3 bases, leaving 8 bases of the junction unmatched. The sequenced CDR3 bases are TGTGCCAGTAGTATCTCACTCGGGACTACCTCCTACGAG. Its translation is CASSISLGTTSYE. The CDR3 as a whole reads CASSISLGTTSYEQYF.

A note on this clone: Read data end 3 residues before the CDR3 end; the end is taken from the germline J gene. The chain recombines TRBV30 with TRBJ1-6; 7 bases are shared with TRBD1. J was trimmed by 4 bases and V by 1 base; bases with no gene match: 10. CDR1 is GTSNPN and CDR2 is SVGIG in the germline V gene (reference sequence). The CDR3 extends over 17 amino acids. The sequenced part of the CDR3 DNA is TGTGCCTGGAGTGAGGGGGCACTGGGGGGATATAATTCACCC. Translating gives CAWSEGALGGYNSP. The whole CDR3 region reads CAWSEGALGGYNSPLHF.

As for this clone: Coverage ceases 3 residues before the CDR3 finishes, and the germline J gene fills in the end. The chain is built from TRBV20-1 and TRBJ2-1; 12 positions agree with TRBD2. The ends lost 1 base at V and 9 bases at J; junction bases unmatched: 1. CDR1 DFQATT and CDR2 SNEGSKA come from the germline V gene (reference sequence). The CDR3 is 13 residues long. CDR3 sequence: CSARGLAGVEQFF. The sequenced part of the CDR3 DNA is TGCAGTGCTAGAGGACTAGCGGGAGTTGAG.

In regard to this clone: The missing CDR3 end, 3 residues past where the read stops, is filled in from the germline J gene. The V gene is TRBV7-9, the J gene TRBJ1-1, with 10 nucleotides matching TRBD1. Germline V gene data show CDR1 as SEHNR and CDR2 as FQNEAQ (reference sequence). This CDR3 spans 14 amino acids. Trimming took 5 bases from V and 5 from J; bases not matched to a gene: 5. The CDR3 reads CASSTGQGRTEAFF. The covered CDR3 bases are TGTGCCAGCAGCACGGGACAGGGGAGGACTGAA.

A word on this clone: The read ends 3 residues before the CDR3 terminus; that terminus is restored from the germline J gene. The V and J genes are TRBV19 and TRBJ1-5, with D possibly being TRBD1 (5 bases). The germline CDR1 and CDR2 sequences are LNHDA and SQIVND (reference sequence). The CDR3 is 15 amino acids. Trimming took off 6 bases at V and 0 bases at J, with 12 bases between the two ends. The CDR3 loop reads CASRRYRGSNQPQHF. The CDR3 DNA, read in part, is TGTGCCAGTAGGAGGTATAGGGGTAGCAATCAGCCC.

In regard to this clone: Read data end 3 residues before the CDR3 end; the end is taken from the germline J gene. This rearrangement joins TRBV20-1 to TRBJ1-2; D is undetermined. Germline CDR1 is DFQATT and CDR2 is SNEGSKA (reference sequence). V lost 3 bases and J lost 4, with 3 bases in between. The CDR3 has 10 residues. The CDR3 here is CSARAYGYTF. The part of the CDR3 DNA that was read is TGCAGTGCTAGGGCCTATGGC.

On this clone itself: The observed sequence ends 3 residues before the CDR3 terminus, with the missing tail filled in from the germline J gene. The V and J genes are TRBV6-1 and TRBJ2-5, with TRBD1 matching over 8 bases. Germline V gene sequence: CDR1 MNHNS, CDR2 SASEGT. This CDR3 comprises 14 residues. After removal of 3 bases from V and 4 bases from J, the junction contained 4 bases not matched to a gene. The sequenced part of the CDR3 DNA is TGTGCCAGCAGTGACACAGGGGGACGAGAGACC. It is translated as CASSDTGGRET. The CDR3 reads in full as CASSDTGGRETQYF.

Details on this clone: The read falls 3 residues short of the CDR3 end, and the missing part is taken from the germline J gene. The J gene is TRBJ2-1, the V gene TRBV5-1; weak D call: TRBD2 (6 bases). Per germline, CDR1 SGHRS and CDR2 YFSETQ. The CDR3 length is 15 residues. The V end was cut by 4 bases, the J end by 0 bases, with 11 bases between. The DNA read from the CDR3 is TGCGCCAGCAGCCGGAGGGCAGGCTCCTACAATGAG. It translates to CASSRRAGSYNE. The CDR3 in its entirety is CASSRRAGSYNEQFF.

Turning to this clone: With the read ending 3 residues before the CDR3 end, the germline J gene is used to fill in that end. The J gene is TRBJ1-1, the V gene TRBV29-1; D is unclear. The CDR3 loop spans 13 amino acids. The germline gives CDR1 SQVTM, CDR2 ANQGSEA. Trimming left V 3 bases short and J 0 bases short, with 8 bases between. The sequenced part of the CDR3 DNA is TGCAGCGTTGATAGACTGCTGAACACTGAA. Protein product: CSVDRLLNTE. The entire CDR3 protein reads CSVDRLLNTEAFF.

A remark on this clone: Sequencing ends 3 residues short of the CDR3 end; the germline J gene provides the rest. The genes are TRBV29-1 and TRBJ1-1, with a weak D call TRBD1 (5 bases). Germline V gives CDR1 SQVTM, CDR2 ANQGSEA. The CDR3 is 11 amino acids. V was clipped by 7 bases and J by 6 bases, with 12 bases between them. The sequenced part of the CDR3 DNA is TGCAGCGCCACACAGGTCTCTGAA. Its translation is CSATQVSE. The full-length CDR3 reads as CSATQVSEAFF. Variable domain in full (rest from reference TRBV29-1 and TRBJ1-1): SAVISQKPSRDICQRGTSLTIQCQVDSQVTMMFWYRQQPGQSLTLIATANQGSEATYESGFVIDKFPISRPNLTFSTLTVSNMSPEDSSIYLCSATQVSEAFFGQGTRLTVV.

Details on this clone: The CDR3 is cut off 3 residues early in the read; its end comes from the germline J gene. The chain couples TRBV10-3 to TRBJ1-4, with D maybe TRBD1 (6 bases). The CDR3 length is 13 residues. V shed 7 bases and J shed 7 bases, with 13 bases lying between them. The germline V gene encodes CDR1 ENHRY and CDR2 SYGVKD. The sequenced part of the CDR3 DNA is TGTGCCATCAAGGGGGAGGGCGGTGAAAAA. This sequence encodes CAIKGEGGEK. The CDR3 as a whole reads CAIKGEGGEKLFF.

In regard to this clone: The read ends 3 residues early relative to the CDR3; the germline J gene fills the gap. The V and J genes are TRBV13 and TRBJ2-1; D unresolved. The V and J ends lost 8 bases and 6 bases respectively, with 11 bases between them. Germline lookup yields CDR1 PRHDT and CDR2 FYEKMQ (reference sequence). CDR3 length: 12 amino acids. CDR3: CASGPLPNEQFF. The part of the CDR3 DNA that was read is TGTGCCAGCGGGCCCCTCCCCAATGAG.

Of note for this clone: The missing CDR3 end, 3 residues past where the read stops, is filled in from the germline J gene. V and J are TRBV7-8 and TRBJ1-2; tentative D call: TRBD1 (5 bases). Germline-derived CDR1 and CDR2 are SGHVS and FQNEAQ. CDR3 length: 14 residues. Trimming stripped 5 bases from V and 6 bases from J, with 16 bases between. CDR3 sequence: CASSPFAGSNGYTF. The DNA read from the CDR3 is TGTGCCAGCAGCCCCTTCGCAGGGTCAAATGGC.

Comments on this clone: The CDR3 end is not reached by the read, which stops 3 residues before it; the germline J gene fills it in. The chain has TRBV5-6 and TRBJ1-2; 8 bases are a match to TRBD1. The J segment lost 2 bases and the V segment lost 1 base, leaving 4 bases of the junction unmatched. This CDR3 is 15 amino acids long. CDR1 and CDR2 (germline): SGHDT, YYEEEE. This CDR3 is CASSLPGGLNYGYTF. The CDR3 bases that were read are TGTGCCAGCAGCTTGCCAGGGGGCCTAAACTATGGC.

As for this clone: The read terminates 3 residues ahead of where the CDR3 ends, so the germline J gene completes it. V and J are TRBV2 and TRBJ1-5; TRBD1 is a possible D gene (5 bases). Trimming removed 2 bases from V and 2 bases from J, with 7 bases in between. Germline V gene sequence: CDR1 SNHLY, CDR2 FYNNEI. The CDR3 length is 14 residues. CDR3 bases read: TGTGCCAGCAGTGAACAGGGTGGCAATCAGCCC. Its translation is CASSEQGGNQP. From start to end, the CDR3 is CASSEQGGNQPQHF.

In the case of this clone: The read stops 3 residues short of the end of the CDR3; the missing end is completed from the germline J gene. The rearrangement uses TRBV7-3 and TRBJ2-3; D might be TRBD2 (5 bases). V lost 1 base and J lost 6, with 17 bases in between. CDR3 length: 16 amino acids. The V gene's germline CDR1 is SGHTA and CDR2 FQGTGA. The CDR3 sequence is CASSLNPSPAMDTQYF. CDR3 DNA (partial): TGTGCCAGCAGCTTAAACCCTAGCCCGGCTATGGATACG. The whole variable domain, filled in from reference TRBV7-3 and TRBJ2-3, reads GAGVSQTPSNKVTEKGKYVELRCDPISGHTALYWYRQSLGQGPEFLIYFQGTGAADDSGLPNDRFFAVRPEGSVSTLKIQRTERGDSAVYLCASSLNPSPAMDTQYFGPGTRLTVL.

Remarks on this clone: Read data end 3 residues before the CDR3 end; the end is taken from the germline J gene. The V and J genes are TRBV18 and TRBJ2-2, with D maybe TRBD2 (5 bases). This CDR3 comprises 19 residues. From germline, CDR1 is KGHSH and CDR2 LQKENI. Trimming shortened V by 3 bases and J by 1 base, and 21 bases separated the two germline ends. The chain's CDR3 is CASSPLGGVTTKNTGELFF. Partial CDR3 DNA: TGTGCCAGCTCACCTCTTGGAGGAGTAACGACTAAGAACACCGGGGAG.

Remarks on this clone: Read sequence stops 3 residues before the CDR3 end, and the germline J gene provides the missing end. This chain connects TRBV20-1 to TRBJ2-1; a possible D gene is TRBD1 (6 bases). V lost 7 bases and J lost 5, with 15 bases in between. The CDR3 sequence is 13 residues long. Germline V gene data show CDR1 as DFQATT and CDR2 as SNEGSKA (reference sequence). CDR3 bases read: TGCAGTGTAACTTACACAGGGAACAATGAG. It yields the protein CSVTYTGNNE. The complete CDR3 sequence is CSVTYTGNNEQFF.

As concerns this clone: Sequencing ends 3 residues short of the CDR3 end; the germline J gene provides the rest. This sequence joins TRBV6-1 and TRBJ1-2; a weak D match, TRBD1 (6 bases). V lost 4 bases and J lost 6, with 9 bases in between. Germline V gives CDR1 MNHNS, CDR2 SASEGT. The CDR3 runs to 12 residues. The CDR3 bases that were read are TGTGCCAGCAGTGGCTACAGGGATGGC. This encodes CASSGYRDG. The entire CDR3 sequence reads CASSGYRDGYTF.

About this clone itself: The DNA ends 3 residues before the CDR3 does, and the rest of the CDR3 is filled in from the germline J gene. V gene TRBV7-9 combines with J gene TRBJ1-2; D is unresolved. The CDR3 totals 15 residues. Per the germline V gene, CDR1 is SEHNR and CDR2 is FQNEAQ (reference sequence). Incomplete CDR3 DNA: TGTGCCAGCAGCCCTCTTGGCGGGAGAGTAGATACC. Amino acid sequence: CASSPLGGRVDT. The CDR3 in its entirety is CASSPLGGRVDTYTF. The full variable domain, rest sourced from reference TRBV7-9 and TRBJ1-2, is DTGVSQNPRHKITKRGQNVTFRCDPISEHNRLYWYRQTLGQGPEFLTYFQNEAQLEKSRLLSDRFSAERPKGSFSTLEIQRTEQGDSAMYLCASSPLGGRVDTYTFGSGTRLTVV.

For this clone: From the germline J gene comes the end of the CDR3, since the read stops 3 residues before it. This chain links TRBV20-1 with TRBJ2-7, with D possibly being TRBD1 (6 bases). The CDR3 contains 13 residues. Germline V lookup: CDR1 DFQATT, CDR2 SNEGSKA (reference sequence). V lost 6 bases and J lost 4, with 16 bases in between. The covered CDR3 bases are TGCAGTGCGTCGGACAGAAAGACTTACGAG. It is translated as CSASDRKTYE. The complete CDR3 sequence is CSASDRKTYEQYF.

On this clone itself: Read data end 3 residues before the CDR3 end; the end is taken from the germline J gene. The V and J genes are TRBV6-1 and TRBJ1-5; TRBD1 matches at 9 bases. V was clipped by 0 bases and J by 5 bases; unmatched bases: 8. The CDR3 is 17 amino acids. CDR1 and CDR2 from the germline V gene are MNHNS and SASEGT. CDR3 sequence: CASSEARDRARHQPQHF. The sequenced CDR3 bases are TGTGCCAGCAGTGAAGCGCGGGACAGGGCCAGGCATCAGCCC.

With regard to this clone: The observed sequence ends 3 residues before the CDR3 terminus, with the missing tail filled in from the germline J gene. The chain couples TRBV2 to TRBJ1-5; no firm D call. The CDR3 extends over 12 amino acids. CDR1 and CDR2 from the germline V gene are SNHLY and FYNNEI. Trimming left V 6 bases short and J 4 bases short, with 7 bases between. The part of the CDR3 DNA that was read is TGTGCCAGCAGCGTCTATAATCAGCCC. It translates to CASSVYNQP. The entire CDR3 protein reads CASSVYNQPQHF.

Points on this clone: The read falls 3 residues short of the CDR3 end, and the missing part is taken from the germline J gene. The chain recombines TRBV18 with TRBJ2-1, with TRBD1 as a possible D gene (6 bases). The CDR3 has 13 amino acids. Trimming left V 5 bases short and J 9 bases short, with 14 bases between. In germline, CDR1 is KGHSH, CDR2 LQKENI. The CDR3 loop is CASSEATGSEQFF. Partial CDR3 DNA: TGTGCCAGCTCAGAGGCAACAGGGTCTGAG.